Sequencing of this T cell receptor (beta chain) was carried out in a study of cytomegalovirus exposure and HLA in healthy donors. Study details: Samples from HLA-typed donors yielded approximately 80 million unique TCRs in an early data release.

As concerns this clone: The antigen remains undetermined.

13 Jbeta primers and 60 Vbeta primers were used for the PCR. Some clones are missing from TCRdb's copy, which holds only in-frame ones; the method was immunoSEQ multiplex PCR. The sample contains 100,000 to 150,000 clones, about 10% of which appear only once. Overall study findings and caveats: The likely origin of a cluster of highly shared sequence variants was a sequencing artifact. V- and J-gene trimming of TCR beta was linked (in a later analysis) to a missense DCLRE1C variant. Cytomegalovirus association was listed for about 180 TCR beta chains.

The CDR3 is made up of 16 amino acids. Germline CDR1 is KGHSH and CDR2 is LQKENI. V was trimmed by 5 bases and J by 1 base, leaving 14 bases between them. The chain is built from TRBV18 and TRBJ2-2, with D possibly matching TRBD1 (6 bases). The TCR comes from a young woman in good health and CMV-seropositive. The sequenced material came from PBMCs. The CDR3 is CASSTGQKMNTGELFF. The CDR3 DNA reads as TGTGCCAGCTCAACCGGACAGAAAATGAACACCGGGGAGCTGTTTTTT.